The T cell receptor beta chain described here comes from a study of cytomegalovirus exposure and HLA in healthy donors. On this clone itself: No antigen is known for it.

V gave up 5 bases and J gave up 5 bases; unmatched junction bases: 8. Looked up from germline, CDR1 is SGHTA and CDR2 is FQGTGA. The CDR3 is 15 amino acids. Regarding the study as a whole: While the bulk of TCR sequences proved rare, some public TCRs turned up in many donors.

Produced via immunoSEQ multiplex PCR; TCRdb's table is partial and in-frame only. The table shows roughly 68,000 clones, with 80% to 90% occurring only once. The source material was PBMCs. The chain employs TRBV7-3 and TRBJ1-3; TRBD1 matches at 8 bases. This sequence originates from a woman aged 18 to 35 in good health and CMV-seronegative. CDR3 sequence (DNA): TGTGCCAGCAGCATTGGACAGGGATTTAGAAACACCATATATTTT. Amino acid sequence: CASSIGQGFRNTIYF.